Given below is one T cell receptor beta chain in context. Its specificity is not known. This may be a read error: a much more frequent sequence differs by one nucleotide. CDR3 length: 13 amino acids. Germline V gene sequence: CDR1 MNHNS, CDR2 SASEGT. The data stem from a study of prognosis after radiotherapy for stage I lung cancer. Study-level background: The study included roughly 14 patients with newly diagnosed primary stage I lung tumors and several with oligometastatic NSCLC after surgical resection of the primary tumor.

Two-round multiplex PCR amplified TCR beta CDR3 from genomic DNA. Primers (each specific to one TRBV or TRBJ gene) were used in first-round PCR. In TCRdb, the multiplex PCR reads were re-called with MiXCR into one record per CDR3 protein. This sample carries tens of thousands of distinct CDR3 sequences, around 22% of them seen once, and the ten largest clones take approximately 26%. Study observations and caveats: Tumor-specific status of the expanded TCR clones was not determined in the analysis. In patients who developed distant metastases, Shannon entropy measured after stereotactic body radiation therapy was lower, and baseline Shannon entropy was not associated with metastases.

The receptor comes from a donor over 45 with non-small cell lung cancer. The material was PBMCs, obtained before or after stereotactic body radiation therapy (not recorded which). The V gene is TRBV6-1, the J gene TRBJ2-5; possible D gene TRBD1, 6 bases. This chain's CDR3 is CASSAWTEENQYF. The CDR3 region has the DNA TGTGCCAGCAGTGCCTGGACAGAAGAGAACCAGTACTTC.